One and the same sample provided the 15 T cell receptor beta chains below, sequenced in a study of regulatory T cells in long-lasting Graves disease. Construction of the TCR beta libraries employed iRepertoire HTBI primers in conjunction with Arm-PCR of CDR3 regions. One entry per CDR3 protein results from TCRdb running MiXCR on the multiplex PCR reads. The sample holds roughly 490,000 distinct CDR3 sequences, 20% to 25% seen once. Noted time point: persistent/refractory GD, antithyroid drugs over 5 years with positive TRAb. From RNA extracted from PBMCs, the TCR library was made. Specimen: peripheral blood mononuclear cells (PBMCs), collected when the disease was refractory, from a patient treated with antithyroid drugs. These receptors were collected from a female donor with Graves disease.

This clonotype has ten or more counts. V and J are TRBV7-2 and TRBJ2-7; D is perhaps TRBD2 (5 bases). Trimming stripped 0 bases from V and 3 bases from J, with 15 bases between. The germline V gene encodes CDR1 SGHTA and CDR2 FQGNSA. This CDR3 region has 16 residues. This CDR3 reads CASSLARSDWSYEQYF. CDR3 DNA: TGTGCCAGCAGCTTAGCGAGGTCGGACTGGAGCTACGAGCAGTACTTC.

The chain employs TRBV7-9 and TRBJ2-2; a possible D gene is TRBD1 (7 bases). CDR3 length: 13 amino acids. CDR1 and CDR2 (germline): SEHNR, FQNEAQ (reference sequence). V lost 8 bases and J 5 bases, leaving 12 bases between the germline ends. The CDR3 nucleotides read TGTGCCAGCGGCAGGGGGGATACCGGGGAGCTGTTTTTT. This translates into CASGRGDTGELFF. Together with reference TRBV7-9 and TRBJ2-2, the CDR3 gives the full variable domain: DTGVSQNPRHKITKRGQNVTFRCDPISEHNRLYWYRQTLGQGPEFLTYFQNEAQLEKSRLLSDRFSAERPKGSFSTLEIQRTEQGDSAMYLCASGRGDTGELFFGEGSRLTVL.

A word on this clonotype: This could be a read error, since a much larger clone is one nucleotide away. The J gene is TRBJ2-5, the V gene TRBV7-3, with D unclear. The CDR3 has 13 amino acids. Trimming removed 1 base from V and 8 bases from J, with 11 bases in between. The V gene's germline CDR1 is SGHTA and CDR2 FQGTGA. CDR3 loop: CASSLNPGTTQYF. The CDR3 DNA reads as TGTGCCAGCAGCTTAAATCCGGGCACAACCCAGTACTTC.

The V call is TRBV30, the J call TRBJ1-4, with D unresolved. The CDR3 sequence is 12 residues long. The V gene lost 3 bases and the J gene lost 6 bases, with 8 bases spanning the gap. Looked up from germline, CDR1 is GTSNPN and CDR2 is SVGIG (reference sequence). The CDR3 nucleotides read TGTGCCTGGAGGATTGAGGATGAAAAACTGTTTTTT. Translating it yields CAWRIEDEKLFF.

With regard to this clonotype: A much larger clone differs by one base, so this may be a read error. The genes are TRBV10-3 and TRBJ2-4, with D unclear. The CDR3 spans 15 residues. The germline CDR1 and CDR2 sequences are ENHRY and SYGVKD. The V end was cut by 4 bases, the J end by 7 bases, with 17 bases between. CDR3 coding DNA: TGTGCCATCAGTGCGGCCGACGGACCAACGAACATTCAGTACTTC. This codes for CAISAADGPTNIQYF.

This clonotype showed up many times. This chain uses TRBV29-1 with TRBJ1-1; tentatively, D is TRBD1 (5 bases). Germline CDR1 reads SQVTM; CDR2 reads ANQGSEA. The CDR3 is 14 amino acids. Between the trimmed V and J ends, which lost 4 bases and 2 bases, there was a span of 14 bases. CDR3 residues: CSVGGGTVNTEAFF. CDR3 sequence (DNA): TGCAGCGTTGGGGGTGGGACGGTTAACACTGAAGCTTTCTTT.

The chain links TRBV10-2 to TRBJ2-7; D tentatively fits TRBD1 or TRBD2 (6 bases each). The germline gives CDR1 WSHSY, CDR2 SAAADI. The CDR3 runs to 15 residues. Trimming removed 5 bases at V and 4 bases at J, with 18 bases between. The CDR3 spells CASSSTGTFRYEQYF. The CDR3 DNA sequence: TGCGCCAGCAGTAGCACAGGGACTTTCAGGTACGAGCAGTACTTC.

This clonotype was found many times. The chain employs TRBV6-1 and TRBJ2-2; 12 nucleotides match TRBD2. Germline V gives CDR1 MNHNS, CDR2 SASEGT. V lost 5 bases, J lost 8 bases, and 9 bases stayed unmatched. The CDR3 has 16 residues. CDR3 DNA sequence: TGTGCCAGCAGTCAACTAGCGGGGGGTCGCTCGGGGGAGCTGTTTTTT. Protein product: CASSQLAGGRSGELFF.

This clonotype was counted a few times. The chain combines TRBV6-1 with TRBJ2-5, with 15 bases identical to TRBD2. This CDR3 spans 14 amino acids. Trimming cost V 9 bases and J 5 bases; bases outside gene matches: 4. The V gene's germline CDR1 is MNHNS and CDR2 SASEGT. CDR3: CASLGTSGGETQYF. The DNA for the CDR3 is TGTGCCAGTCTCGGGACTAGCGGGGGGGAGACCCAGTACTTC.

The chain combines TRBV27 with TRBJ1-1; D perhaps matches TRBD1 (6 bases). This CDR3 contains 14 residues. CDR1 MNHEY and CDR2 SMNVEV come from the germline V gene (reference sequence). Trimming took 3 bases from V and 4 from J, leaving 12 bases between them. This CDR3 reads CASSFGGRSTEAFF. In DNA, the CDR3 is TGTGCCAGCAGTTTCGGGGGGCGTAGCACTGAAGCTTTCTTT.

In its sample, this clonotype was seen once. This chain connects TRBV7-2 to TRBJ2-3, with 10 bases identical to TRBD2. Germline CDR1 and CDR2: SGHTA and FQGNSA. The CDR3 length is 18 residues. V dropped 1 base and J dropped 0; count of bases not matched to a gene: 7. The CDR3 DNA reads as TGTGCCAGCAGCTTAGGGGGGACTAGCGTATCTAGCACAGATACGCAGTATTTT. Translating it yields CASSLGGTSVSSTDTQYF.

V usage is TRBV9 and J usage is TRBJ1-2, with D possibly TRBD1 on 6 matching bases. The CDR3 covers 13 residues. V shed 3 bases and J shed 3 bases, with 9 bases lying between them. Germline V gives CDR1 SGDLS, CDR2 YYNGEE. CDR3 region: CASSAPGDYGYTF. CDR3 bases: TGTGCCAGCAGCGCCCCAGGGGACTATGGCTACACCTTC.

The rearrangement uses TRBV25-1 and TRBJ2-7; 9 bases fit TRBD2. This CDR3 region has 16 residues. Trimming at V came to 4 bases and at J to 2 bases, leaving 9 bases not matched to a gene. Germline values: CDR1 MGHDK, CDR2 SYGVNS. CDR3 bases: TGTGCCAGCAGTGCCGTCCAGAGGACTAGCGCCTACGAGCAGTACTTC. As protein: CASSAVQRTSAYEQYF.

CDR3: CASNPLRWAGFGNEQFF. The CDR3 DNA sequence: TGTGCCAGCAACCCGCTGCGATGGGCGGGATTTGGCAATGAGCAGTTCTTC. This chain connects TRBV28 to TRBJ2-1; maybe TRBD2 (6 bases). This CDR3 is 17 amino acids long. Per germline, CDR1 MDHEN and CDR2 SYDVKM. Trimming shortened V by 7 bases and J by 6 bases, and 25 bases separated the two germline ends.

At least ten counts were recorded for this clonotype. This rearrangement joins TRBV7-3 to TRBJ1-2; 9 bases match TRBD1. After removal of 5 bases from V and 8 bases from J, the junction contained 9 bases not matched to a gene. The germline gives CDR1 SGHTA, CDR2 FQGTGA. The CDR3 totals 14 residues. The CDR3 DNA reads TGTGCCAGCAGCACCCCCCGGACAGGGGAGGGCTACACCTTC. It encodes CASSTPRTGEGYTF.